Reported below is one T cell receptor (beta chain). The antigen remains undetermined. This sample is part of a study of STAT5B mutations in CD4+ large granular lymphocyte leukemia. About the study: Among healthy controls, a particular HLA allele went with more CDR3 'QG' motifs.

V gave up 5 bases and J gave up 4 bases, with 12 bases separating them. CDR1 MNHNY and CDR2 SVGAGI come from the germline V gene (reference sequence). The CDR3 is made up of 14 amino acids. Study results and caveats: Top patient clones used TRBV06 genes more often: 8/27 versus 2/35 in controls.

Using immunoSEQ multiplex PCR, the repertoire was profiled, and TCRdb retains in-frame clones only, with some absent. The repertoire holds about 21,000 clones, with less than 80% as singletons. The origin of this receptor is a human donor in good health. V and J are TRBV6-6 and TRBJ2-1; D tentatively reads TRBD1 or TRBD2 (5 bases each). The sample consisted of CD4+ T cells from blood buffy coats. The CDR3 sequence is CASSDPGPYNEQFF. The CDR3 nucleotides read TGTGCCAGCAGTGATCCGGGACCTTACAATGAGCAGTTCTTC.